This TCR beta chain was obtained from a study of T cell repertoires in cytomegalovirus infection. Findings and limits, study-wide: Across the ex vivo response, the dominant clonotypes were HLA-C-restricted CMV-specific TCR beta clonotypes.

V lost 3 bases and J lost 8, with 14 bases in between. Per germline, CDR1 WSHSY and CDR2 SAAADI. The CDR3 runs 14 residues. This clonotype was counted between two and nine times. The antigen remains undetermined. Using its own MiXCR run on the reads, TCRdb lists one record per CDR3 protein. The table records about 470,000 distinct CDR3 sequences, about 44% of them present only once. This specimen was cultured PBMCs, taken from culture after CMV antigen stimulation. The clonotype comes from a human donor in good health (CMV status not recorded). Some clones in this sample may be carry-over from other donors' samples. The J gene is TRBJ1-5, the V gene TRBV10-2; D possibly corresponds to TRBD1 (5 bases). CDR3 amino acids: CASSDGGVTEPQHF. CDR3 DNA: TGCGCCAGCAGTGATGGGGGGGTCACCGAGCCCCAGCATTTT.